These T cell receptor beta chains were read from a single sample in a study of cytomegalovirus exposure and HLA in healthy donors. The method was immunoSEQ multiplex PCR; TCRdb's version includes in-frame clones alone and lacks a portion of them. The sample includes about 140,000 clones, 80% of them seen just once. Sequenced sample: PBMCs. All receptors derive from a male donor in good health and CMV-seronegative. The CDR3 runs from the conserved cysteine through the conserved F or W. Each record gives: V gene, J gene, D gene, clone size, CDR3 protein, CDR3 DNA. D genes are given only for firm matches. Rows give clone size only sometimes, using once, few, many, or a class for an expanded clone.

v_call: TRBV25-1
j_call: TRBJ1-2
d_call: -
clone_size: -
cdr3_aa: CASSDPLRPNGDGYTF
cdr3_nt: TGTGCCAGCAGTGATCCCCTCAGGCCTAACGGGGATGGCTACACCTTC

v_call: TRBV6-1
j_call: TRBJ1-6
d_call: TRBD1
clone_size: -
cdr3_aa: CASSIRQGANSPLHF
cdr3_nt: TGTGCCAGCAGTATTCGACAGGGTGCGAATTCACCCCTCCACTTT

v_call: TRBV30
j_call: TRBJ1-5
d_call: -
clone_size: -
cdr3_aa: CAWSRSGNQPQHF
cdr3_nt: TGTGCCTGGAGTCGGTCGGGCAATCAGCCCCAGCATTTT

v_call: TRBV6-1
j_call: TRBJ2-1
d_call: -
clone_size: -
cdr3_aa: CASSPQDRQYNEQFF
cdr3_nt: TGTGCCAGCAGTCCCCAAGACAGGCAGTACAATGAGCAGTTCTTC

v_call: TRBV5-4
j_call: TRBJ1-1
d_call: TRBD1
clone_size: once
cdr3_aa: CASGTGGTEAFF
cdr3_nt: TGTGCCAGCGGGACAGGGGGAACTGAAGCTTTCTTT

v_call: TRBV5-1
j_call: TRBJ2-5
d_call: -
clone_size: -
cdr3_aa: CASSLDPQGLGETQYF
cdr3_nt: TGCGCCAGCAGCTTGGACCCCCAGGGCCTTGGAGAGACCCAGTACTTC

v_call: TRBV9
j_call: TRBJ2-1
d_call: -
clone_size: -
cdr3_aa: CASSVEDSLSSTGLFF
cdr3_nt: TGTGCCAGCAGCGTAGAGGACAGCCTAAGCTCGACCGGCCTGTTCTTC

v_call: TRBV6-5
j_call: TRBJ1-2
d_call: -
clone_size: -
cdr3_aa: CASSYGLFYGYTF
cdr3_nt: TGTGCCAGCAGTTACGGCCTTTTCTATGGCTACACCTTC

v_call: TRBV5-6
j_call: TRBJ2-5
d_call: -
clone_size: -
cdr3_aa: CASSLWTVGTQYF
cdr3_nt: TGTGCCAGCAGCTTGTGGACAGTAGGGACCCAGTACTTC

v_call: TRBV5-1
j_call: TRBJ1-5
d_call: TRBD1
clone_size: few
cdr3_aa: CANLDRGKYLITNQPQHF
cdr3_nt: TGCGCCAATTTAGACAGGGGAAAATATCTAATAACTAATCAGCCCCAGCATTTT

v_call: TRBV7-6
j_call: TRBJ2-2
d_call: TRBD1
clone_size: -
cdr3_aa: CASSLVAGGNTGELFF
cdr3_nt: TGTGCCAGCAGCTTAGTAGCAGGGGGCAACACCGGGGAGCTGTTTTTT

v_call: TRBV7-2
j_call: TRBJ2-3
d_call: TRBD2
clone_size: -
cdr3_aa: CASSHTGLTSSTDTQYF
cdr3_nt: TGTGCCAGCAGCCACACGGGACTAACCTCTAGCACAGATACGCAGTATTTT

v_call: TRBV13
j_call: TRBJ2-7
d_call: TRBD2
clone_size: -
cdr3_aa: CASSARTSGGAGEQYF
cdr3_nt: TGTGCCAGCAGCGCTCGGACTAGCGGGGGGGCCGGCGAGCAGTACTTC

v_call: TRBV10-1
j_call: TRBJ2-1
d_call: -
clone_size: -
cdr3_aa: CASSESRYNEQFF
cdr3_nt: TGCGCCAGCAGTGAGAGTCGGTACAATGAGCAGTTCTTC

v_call: TRBV30
j_call: TRBJ1-2
d_call: TRBD1
clone_size: -
cdr3_aa: CASQSTGVDGYTF
cdr3_nt: TGTGCCTCTCAGTCGACAGGGGTCGATGGCTACACCTTC

v_call: TRBV28
j_call: TRBJ1-2
d_call: -
clone_size: -
cdr3_aa: CASVEGGYGYTF
cdr3_nt: TGTGCCAGCGTAGAGGGAGGCTATGGCTACACCTTC